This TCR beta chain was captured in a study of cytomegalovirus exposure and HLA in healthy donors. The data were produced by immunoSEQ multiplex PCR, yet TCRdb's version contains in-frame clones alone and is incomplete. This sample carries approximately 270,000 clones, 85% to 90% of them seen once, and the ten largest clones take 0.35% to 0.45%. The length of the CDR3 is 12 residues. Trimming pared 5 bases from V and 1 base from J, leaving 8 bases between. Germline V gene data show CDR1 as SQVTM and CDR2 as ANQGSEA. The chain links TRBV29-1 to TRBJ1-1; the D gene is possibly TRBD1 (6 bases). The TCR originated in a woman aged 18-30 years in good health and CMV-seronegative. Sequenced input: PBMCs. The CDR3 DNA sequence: TGCAGCGTTAACAGGGCGAACACTGAAGCTTTCTTT. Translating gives CSVNRANTEAFF.